This T cell receptor beta chain was sequenced for a study of T cells in Graves' hyperthyroidism and ophthalmopathy. Points from the study as a whole: Blood shared most expanded thyroid clonotypes above 0.001.

Germline CDR1 LNHDA, CDR2 SQIVND (reference sequence). The junction had 5 bases not matched to a gene; V was cut back by 3 bases and J by 3 bases. The CDR3 is 16 amino acids. There were TCR beta CDR3 regions amplified from RNA transcripts. An initial round of RT-PCR targeting the TCR CDR3 relied on the HTBI primer set. One entry per CDR3 protein results from TCRdb running MiXCR on the multiplex PCR reads. The sample lists 480,000 or so distinct CDR3 sequences; roughly 45% were seen once. This clonotype was counted ten times or more. Its specificity is not known. The rearrangement links TRBV19 to TRBJ1-5; 10 bases are shared with TRBD1. The material sequenced was peripheral blood or thyroid tissue (not recorded which). The sequence derives from an adult woman with Graves' disease, either hyperthyroidism or ophthalmopathy (not recorded which). The CDR3: CASSIFGQGVNQPQHF. The CDR3 region has the DNA TGTGCCAGTAGTATTTTCGGACAGGGGGTCAATCAGCCCCAGCATTTT.